These T cell receptor beta chains were read from a single sample in a study of low-dose radiotherapy and immunotherapy resistance in tumors. TCRdb itself ran the reads through MiXCR, one entry per CDR3 protein. The data contain approximately 91,000 distinct CDR3 sequences, about 20% of them seen just once; the ten biggest clones take up around 13%. The material was PBMCs, obtained after low-dose radiotherapy plus immunotherapy. The source of these receptors is a female donor with ovarian cancer. Each CDR3 is given with its conserved first and last residue. The order of the fields is clone size, D gene, J gene, CDR3 length, V gene, CDR3 protein, CDR3 DNA. D genes are given only for firm matches. Not every row has a clone size; where given, it reads once, few, many or a size class.

>many|TRBD2|TRBJ2-2|16|TRBV20-1
CSAKTSGRPNTGELFF
TGCAGTGCTAAGACTAGCGGGAGGCCGAACACCGGGGAGCTGTTTTTT
>.|.|TRBJ1-1|16|TRBV28
CASSEFGRDKNTEAFF
TGTGCCAGCAGCGAATTCGGGCGGGACAAGAACACTGAAGCTTTCTTT
>once|.|TRBJ1-1|18|TRBV4-1
CASSQVVYMRGADTEAFF
TGTGCCAGCAGCCAAGTAGTTTATATGCGGGGGGCGGACACTGAAGCTTTCTTT
>few|.|TRBJ2-1|18|TRBV5-1
CASSLGGTGRPSSDEQFF
TGCGCCAGCAGCTTGGGAGGGACCGGGAGACCTAGCTCCGATGAGCAGTTCTTC
>many|.|TRBJ1-1|17|TRBV4-1
CASSQGVGRAVNTEAFF
TGCGCCAGCAGCCAAGGTGTAGGGAGAGCGGTGAACACTGAAGCTTTCTTT
>many|.|TRBJ2-7|14|TRBV27
CASSLSRGIYEQYF
TGTGCCAGCAGTTTGTCCAGGGGTATCTACGAGCAGTACTTC
>many|TRBD1|TRBJ1-1|15|TRBV19
CASSRDSEGNTEAFF
TGTGCCAGTAGTAGGGACAGCGAGGGGAACACTGAAGCTTTCTTT
>.|.|TRBJ2-1|13|TRBV12-3/TRBV12-4
CASRIASGNEQFF
TGTGCCAGCAGGATCGCTTCGGGGAATGAGCAGTTCTTC
>.|TRBD2|TRBJ2-3|17|TRBV9
CASSALAGARYTDTQYF
TGTGCCAGCAGCGCTCTAGCGGGAGCCCGTTACACAGATACGCAGTATTTT
>many|TRBD1|TRBJ1-2|14|TRBV7-8
CASNQKDRGDGYTF
TGTGCCAGCAACCAAAAGGACAGGGGCGACGGCTACACCTTC
>many|.|TRBJ1-1|14|TRBV5-4
CASSLYGRNTEAFF
TGTGCCAGCAGCTTGTACGGACGGAACACTGAAGCTTTCTTT
>many|.|TRBJ2-1|13|TRBV29-1
CSLRGGSYNEQFF
TGCAGCCTCCGAGGGGGCTCCTACAATGAGCAGTTCTTC
>many|.|TRBJ1-1|14|TRBV5-5
CASSLDGKNTEAFF
TGTGCCAGCAGCTTGGATGGGAAGAACACTGAAGCTTTCTTT
>.|TRBD1|TRBJ1-4|14|TRBV5-8
CASSPGQGGEKLFF
TGTGCCAGCAGCCCGGGACAGGGAGGAGAAAAACTGTTTTTT
>.|TRBD1|TRBJ2-7|17|TRBV11-3
CASSQDPAGTGDNEQYF
TGTGCCAGCAGCCAAGATCCGGCGGGGACAGGGGACAACGAGCAGTACTTC
>many|TRBD1|TRBJ2-7|14|TRBV20-1
CSAKDRQGLYEQYF
TGCAGTGCTAAAGATAGACAGGGGCTCTACGAGCAGTACTTC
>many|TRBD2|TRBJ2-7|13|TRBV5-1
CASSRGRDDEQYF
TGCGCCAGCAGCCGCGGGAGAGACGACGAGCAGTACTTC
>many|.|TRBJ2-7|14|TRBV18
CASSLGRSSYEQYF
TGTGCCAGCTCCCTGGGACGGAGCTCCTACGAGCAGTACTTC
>many|TRBD1|TRBJ1-5|13|TRBV14
CASSQGRGQPQHF
TGTGCCAGCAGCCAAGGCAGGGGGCAGCCCCAGCATTTT
>few|TRBD2|TRBJ2-1|16|TRBV10-3
CAISPSGGEVTGEQFF
TGTGCCATCAGCCCCTCGGGAGGCGAAGTTACGGGTGAGCAGTTCTTC
>.|.|TRBJ2-1|13|TRBV7-3
CASNPSSGDKQFF
TGTGCCAGCAACCCTTCGTCAGGGGACAAGCAGTTCTTC
>many|TRBD1|TRBJ1-1|15|TRBV6-5
CASRRPGTGEVLPFF
TGTGCCAGCAGACGACCCGGGACAGGGGAGGTTTTGCCTTTCTTT
>many|TRBD1|TRBJ2-2|18|TRBV9
CASSPTSRGPQGAGELFF
TGTGCCAGCAGCCCCACATCAAGGGGGCCTCAAGGGGCCGGGGAGCTGTTTTTT
>many|.|TRBJ1-6|13|TRBV30
CAWSVDYNSPLHF
TGTGCCTGGAGTGTCGATTATAATTCACCCCTCCACTTT
>many|TRBD2|TRBJ2-1|16|TRBV20-1
CSARDRERGGYNEQFF
TGCAGTGCTAGAGATCGGGAGCGGGGGGGATACAATGAGCAGTTCTTC
>many|.|TRBJ2-1|15|TRBV19
CASSTGGSSYNEQFF
TGTGCCAGTAGCACCGGGGGAAGCTCCTACAATGAGCAGTTCTTC
>many|.|TRBJ2-7|15|TRBV28
CASSSTGTPAYEQYF
TGTGCCAGCAGTTCCACCGGGACTCCTGCCTACGAGCAGTACTTC
>many|.|TRBJ2-7|11|TRBV29-1
CSVAWGPEQYF
TGCAGCGTTGCCTGGGGGCCCGAGCAGTACTTC
>.|.|TRBJ1-6|14|TRBV11-2
CASSRKGNNSPLHF
TGTGCCAGCAGCCGCAAGGGGAATAATTCACCCCTCCACTTT
>many|.|TRBJ2-6|19|TRBV28
CASSLLIGRAGNGANVLTF
TGTGCCAGCAGTCTCCTAATAGGGCGGGCCGGGAATGGGGCCAACGTCCTGACTTTC
>.|.|TRBJ1-2|16|TRBV13
CASSSGKDSHPIGYTF
TGTGCCAGCAGCTCAGGAAAGGACTCCCACCCGATCGGCTACACCTTC
>many|TRBD1|TRBJ2-2|15|TRBV5-5
CASSLFQGATGELFF
TGTGCCAGCAGCTTGTTTCAGGGGGCGACCGGGGAGCTGTTTTTT
>many|.|TRBJ2-3|11|TRBV10-3
CATTGTDTQYF
TGTGCCACCACAGGGACAGATACGCAGTATTTT
>many|.|TRBJ1-1|15|TRBV6-2/TRBV6-3
CASSSPGPINTEAFF
TGTGCCAGCAGTTCCCCGGGACCCATAAACACTGAAGCTTTCTTT
>.|TRBD1|TRBJ1-5|15|TRBV13
CASSPVAGGIKPQHF
TGTGCCAGCAGCCCAGTCGCAGGGGGTATAAAGCCCCAGCATTTT
>many|.|TRBJ2-5|11|TRBV6-2/TRBV6-3
CASTEQETQYF
TGTGCCAGCACCGAACAAGAGACCCAGTACTTC
>many|.|TRBJ2-1|15|TRBV13
CASSPGPMPYNEQFF
TGTGCCAGCAGCCCGGGACCTATGCCCTACAATGAGCAGTTCTTC
>many|TRBD2|TRBJ2-1|15|TRBV4-1
CASSQGLAGYNEQFF
TGCGCCAGCAGCCAAGGTCTAGCGGGGTACAATGAGCAGTTCTTC
>many|.|TRBJ2-7|16|TRBV24-1
CATSDPSRGYSYEQYF
TGTGCCACCAGTGATCCCTCCCGGGGATACTCCTACGAGCAGTACTTC
>.|TRBD2|TRBJ2-3|15|TRBV7-8
CASSLVSGSTDTQYF
TGTGCCAGCAGCTTGGTTAGCGGGAGCACAGATACGCAGTATTTT
>many|TRBD2|TRBJ2-1|15|TRBV5-1
CASSSGIAGYNEQFF
TGCGCCAGCAGCTCCGGGATAGCGGGATACAATGAGCAGTTCTTC
>many|.|TRBJ1-6|16|TRBV5-6
CASSPRRSSYNSPLHF
TGTGCCAGCAGCCCGCGTCGCAGCTCCTATAATTCACCCCTCCACTTT
>many|.|TRBJ1-1|15|TRBV5-1
CASSPWGELGTEAFF
TGCGCCAGCAGCCCCTGGGGGGAACTGGGCACTGAAGCTTTCTTT
>many|.|TRBJ2-1|14|TRBV18
CASSLVEGTYEQFF
TGTGCCAGCTCACTGGTGGAGGGGACCTATGAGCAGTTCTTC
>many|.|TRBJ2-2|9|TRBV20-1
CSAEGELFF
TGCAGTGCTGAGGGGGAGCTGTTTTTT
>many|.|TRBJ2-5|11|TRBV6-1
CASSYLETQYF
TGTGCCAGCAGTTATTTGGAGACCCAGTACTTC
>.|.|TRBJ2-5|15|TRBV5-4
CASSSSGQKQETQYF
TGTGCCAGCAGCTCGAGCGGACAGAAACAAGAGACCCAGTACTTC
>many|.|TRBJ2-2|14|TRBV4-3
CASSPELVTGELFF
TGCGCCAGCAGCCCCGAATTGGTAACCGGGGAGCTGTTTTTT
>.|TRBD1|TRBJ2-1|15|TRBV11-2
CASSPRTGAGNEQFF
TGTGCCAGCAGCCCCAGGACAGGGGCGGGAAATGAGCAGTTCTTC
>many|.|TRBJ2-2|14|TRBV6-2/TRBV6-3
CASRADLNTGELFF
TGTGCCAGCAGGGCCGACCTGAACACCGGGGAGCTGTTTTTT
>many|.|TRBJ2-2|15|TRBV2
CASKGLVGGTGELFF
TGTGCCAGCAAGGGATTAGTAGGAGGAACCGGGGAGCTGTTTTTT
>many|.|TRBJ1-6|13|TRBV12-3/TRBV12-4
CASSRDTGFPLHF
TGTGCCAGCAGCCGTGACACAGGTTTCCCCCTCCACTTT
>many|TRBD2|TRBJ2-7|15|TRBV5-1
CASSLATSGGYEQYF
TGCGCCAGCAGCTTGGCCACTAGCGGGGGCTACGAGCAGTACTTC